Each of the 31 T cell receptor beta chains below was sequenced from the same sample in a study of cytomegalovirus exposure and HLA in healthy donors (dated by TCRdb to between 2016 and 2019). Receptors were amplified or captured by the immunoSEQ multiplex PCR assay. For the multiplex PCR, a mixture combining 60 forward primers for TCR Vbeta segments and 13 reverse primers for TCR Jbeta segments was used. Imported from immuneACCESS, the table was reduced by TCRdb to in-frame sequences with V and J called. These copies leave out some clones; in studies compared against another copy, an unresolved V gene accounts for under half, and the cause of the remainder is not known. The sample records under 200,000 clones, just under 80% of which are singletons. The ten largest clones capture about 5.6% of the sample. The specimen sequenced was PBMCs. These receptors originate from a woman in her twenties or thirties in good health and CMV-seropositive.

V usage is TRBV4-1 and J usage is TRBJ1-2, with a weak D call TRBD1 (6 bases). Trimming shortened V by 2 bases and J by 4 bases, and 8 bases separated the two germline ends. Germline assignment: CDR1 MGHRA and CDR2 YSYEKL. The CDR3 spans 13 residues. The CDR3 region is CASSQPGAYGYTF. DNA of the CDR3: TGCGCCAGCAGCCAACCAGGGGCCTATGGCTACACCTTC.

The sample holds one count of this clone. Within the sample, other DNA sequences also encode this same CDR3. The chain links TRBV29-1 to TRBJ2-1, with 8 bases identical to TRBD2. The trim removed 2 bases at V and 15 bases at J, leaving 21 bases unmatched. Germline lookup yields CDR1 SQVTM and CDR2 ANQGSEA. CDR3 size: 16 residues. The CDR3 DNA reads as TGCAGCGTTGAACCCCTCCCCTCGCGGGAGTCCGGGGGGGTGTTCTTC. It specifies CSVEPLPSRESGGVFF.

The rearrangement joins TRBV18 to TRBJ2-1; tentatively, D is TRBD2 (6 bases). Germline lookup yields CDR1 KGHSH and CDR2 LQKENI. V lost 4 bases and J 8 bases, leaving 9 bases between the germline ends. This CDR3 comprises 12 residues. CDR3 sequence (DNA): TGTGCCAGCTCACTGCGGAGGGATGAGCAGTTCTTC. Its protein product is CASSLRRDEQFF.

The genes are TRBV11-2 and TRBJ2-7; a possible D gene is TRBD2 (7 bases). V lost 1 base, J lost 3 bases, and 22 bases lay in between. The CDR3 is 18 amino acids. Germline values: CDR1 SGHAT, CDR2 FQNNGV. CDR3 in DNA: TGTGCCAGCAGCTTAGCACCCATGAGGGGGGGCGCCGTCTACGAGCAGTACTTC. Its protein is CASSLAPMRGGAVYEQYF.

This clone was seen a single time. The chain recombines TRBV6-1 with TRBJ1-2; a weak D match, TRBD1 (6 bases). Germline CDR1 MNHNS, CDR2 SASEGT. With 3 bases removed from V and 8 bases from J, the gap between germline ends came to 13 bases. CDR3 length: 13 residues. The CDR3 spells CASSDVQGLGYTF. CDR3 DNA: TGTGCCAGCAGTGATGTACAGGGCTTAGGCTACACCTTC.

This clone was counted between two and nine times. V gene TRBV6-6 combines with J gene TRBJ2-1; D not certain. The length of the CDR3 is 15 residues. V was cut by 2 bases and J by 9 bases, with 17 bases left in between. The V gene's germline CDR1 is MNHNY and CDR2 SVGAGI (reference sequence). The CDR3 coding sequence is TGTGCCAGCAGTTACACGGGTGAAAAGGAGAGTGAGCAGTTCTTC. Its translation is CASSYTGEKESEQFF.

V gene TRBV19 combines with J gene TRBJ1-1; D unresolved. The CDR3 runs 14 residues. The V end lost 6 bases, the J end lost 1 base, and 12 bases lay between the germline ends. CDR1 is LNHDA and CDR2 is SQIVND in the germline V gene (reference sequence). This chain's CDR3 is CASRTTPSNTEAFF. The CDR3 bases are TGTGCCAGTAGAACTACGCCTTCGAACACTGAAGCTTTCTTT.

V gene TRBV18 combines with J gene TRBJ2-5; unclear D gene. V lost 3 bases and J 5 bases, leaving 4 bases between the germline ends. Germline V gives CDR1 KGHSH, CDR2 LQKENI. This CDR3 is 11 amino acids long. The CDR3 nucleotides read TGTGCCAGCTCACCGGAGGAGACCCAGTACTTC. As protein: CASSPEETQYF.

The rearrangement uses TRBV27 and TRBJ2-7; 7 bases line up with TRBD1. There are 15 residues in the CDR3. The germline V gene encodes CDR1 MNHEY and CDR2 SMNVEV (reference sequence). Trimming removed 4 bases from V and 3 bases from J; junction bases left unmatched: 9. As DNA, the CDR3 is TGTGCCAGCAGTTACGAGGGGGCCCGGGGCTACGAGCAGTACTTC. Protein product: CASSYEGARGYEQYF.

The chain recombines TRBV2 with TRBJ1-1; D is unresolved. From germline, CDR1 is SNHLY and CDR2 FYNNEI. This CDR3 is 9 amino acids long. The V end lost 8 bases, the J end lost 8 bases, and 6 bases lay between the germline ends. The CDR3 is CASGPEAFF. The CDR3 DNA sequence: TGTGCCAGCGGGCCCGAAGCTTTCTTT.

The chain recombines TRBV7-2 with TRBJ1-1; D is unresolved. CDR3 length equals 15 residues. Germline V gene data show CDR1 as SGHTA and CDR2 as FQGNSA. V was cut by 2 bases and J by 1 base, with 11 bases left in between. Here the CDR3 reads CASSLFQTQNTEAFF. CDR3 coding DNA: TGTGCCAGCAGCTTATTCCAGACTCAGAACACTGAAGCTTTCTTT.

The CDR3 here is CASSNSSYNEQFF. DNA for the CDR3: TGTGCCAGCTCAAATAGCTCCTACAATGAGCAGTTCTTC. The chain has TRBV13 and TRBJ2-1; D is ambiguous. Germline assignment: CDR1 PRHDT and CDR2 FYEKMQ (reference sequence). V lost 8 bases and J 0 bases, leaving 8 bases between the germline ends. This CDR3 is built from 13 residues.

V usage is TRBV7-9 and J usage is TRBJ2-3, with TRBD2 matching over 8 bases. Per the germline V gene, CDR1 is SEHNR and CDR2 is FQNEAQ (reference sequence). V gave up 1 base and J gave up 2 bases; unmatched junction bases: 2. This CDR3 is 15 amino acids long. CDR3 bases: TGTGCCAGCAGCTTAGGGACTAGCTACACAGATACGCAGTATTTT. Translating gives CASSLGTSYTDTQYF.

This clone was seen only a few times. V usage is TRBV27 and J usage is TRBJ2-2, with D possibly being TRBD1 (5 bases). In germline, CDR1 is MNHEY, CDR2 SMNVEV (reference sequence). The CDR3 extends over 13 amino acids. V was cut by 2 bases and J by 5 bases, with 6 bases left in between. CDR3 DNA sequence: TGTGCCAGCAGTTTAGGGGCGACCGGGGAGCTGTTTTTT. Its translation is CASSLGATGELFF.

The rearrangement uses TRBV19 and TRBJ2-7; D possibly corresponds to TRBD2 (5 bases). Between the trimmed V and J ends, which lost 6 bases and 7 bases, there was a span of 22 bases. Per germline, CDR1 LNHDA and CDR2 SQIVND (reference sequence). The CDR3 totals 15 residues. This CDR3 is CASRTDGNPRREQYF. Here the CDR3 DNA reads TGTGCCAGTAGGACGGACGGGAACCCCCGCCGGGAGCAGTACTTC.

This chain links TRBV5-1 with TRBJ2-4, with D possibly being TRBD1 (6 bases). The CDR3 length is 15 residues. Germline-derived CDR1 and CDR2 are SGHRS and YFSETQ. Trimming shortened V by 0 bases and J by 1 base, and 8 bases separated the two germline ends. The DNA of the CDR3 is TGCGCCAGCAGCTTGGGGGGGCGGGCCAAAAACATTCAGTACTTC. As protein: CASSLGGRAKNIQYF. The variable domain in full, completed from reference TRBV5-1 and TRBJ2-4, reads KAGVTQTPRYLIKTRGQQVTLSCSPISGHRSVSWYQQTPGQGLQFLFEYFSETQRNKGNFPGRFSGRQFSNSRSEMNVSTLELGDSALYLCASSLGGRAKNIQYFGAGTRLSVL.

This clone was seen once. This sequence joins TRBV2 and TRBJ2-3, with a tentative D call TRBD2 (5 bases). Germline loops: CDR1 SNHLY, CDR2 FYNNEI. The ends were cut back, 7 bases at V and 4 bases at J, with 12 bases in the middle. There are 13 residues in the CDR3. DNA for the CDR3: TGTGCCAGCATCGGGGTAGTCTCAGATACGCAGTATTTT. Its translation is CASIGVVSDTQYF.

The chain links TRBV18 to TRBJ1-4; D gene uncertain. V shed 9 bases and J shed 8 bases, with 13 bases lying between them. CDR1 KGHSH and CDR2 LQKENI come from the germline V gene. This CDR3 region has 12 residues. CDR3 bases: TGTGCCAGTCGCGTGAGGAGCGAAAAACTGTTTTTT. It codes for CASRVRSEKLFF.

The chain carries TRBV7-8 and TRBJ1-3; unclear D gene. The CDR3 has 14 residues. Germline CDR1 and CDR2: SGHVS and FQNEAQ. Trimming left V 0 bases short and J 4 bases short, with 7 bases between. CDR3 nucleotides: TGTGCCAGCAGCTTAGCGCCGGAGGGAAACACCATATATTTT. Protein product: CASSLAPEGNTIYF.

J is TRBJ1-6 and V is TRBV6-5; D uncertain. V was trimmed by 2 bases and J by 14 bases, leaving 13 bases between them. The germline gives CDR1 MNHEY, CDR2 SVGAGI. The CDR3 has 13 residues. CDR3 amino acids: CASSYENLGALHF. In DNA form, the CDR3 reads TGTGCCAGCAGTTACGAAAACCTGGGAGCCCTCCACTTT.

The chain has TRBV11-2 and TRBJ1-2; D unclear. V lost 5 bases and J lost 0, with 19 bases in between. Germline assignment: CDR1 SGHAT and CDR2 FQNNGV. The CDR3 is made up of 17 amino acids. The CDR3 DNA is TGTGCCAGCAGCCCCTTGATAGGGAGGATCCCTAACTATGGCTACACCTTC. Its translation: CASSPLIGRIPNYGYTF. The full variable domain, its missing parts supplied by reference TRBV11-2 and TRBJ1-2, is EAGVAQSPRYKIIEKRQSVAFWCNPISGHATLYWYQQILGQGPKLLIQFQNNGVVDDSQLPKDRFSAERLKGVDSTLKIQPAKLEDSAVYLCASSPLIGRIPNYGYTFGSGTRLTVV.

This clone appeared once. The genes are TRBV4-2 and TRBJ1-1; 8 bases agree with TRBD1. V lost 4 bases to trimming and J lost 4 bases; unmatched junction nucleotides: 5. CDR1 and CDR2 from the germline V gene are LGHNA and YNFKEQ. The CDR3 has 14 residues. CDR3: CASSRPTGVTEAFF. CDR3 nucleotides: TGTGCCAGCAGCCGCCCGACAGGGGTCACTGAAGCTTTCTTT.

The chain uses TRBV28 and TRBJ2-5; D is perhaps TRBD1 (8 bases). CDR1 is MDHEN and CDR2 is SYDVKM in the germline V gene. V lost 2 bases to trimming and J lost 11 bases, with 18 bases between them. The CDR3 extends over 14 amino acids. CDR3 region: CASSLGQGGVEQYF. As DNA, the CDR3 is TGTGCCAGCAGTTTAGGACAGGGAGGGGTTGAGCAGTACTTC.

The rearrangement links TRBV14 to TRBJ1-2; unclear D gene. This CDR3 has 13 amino acids. Germline CDR1 and CDR2: SGHDN and FVKESK. Trimming left V 2 bases short and J 2 bases short, with 6 bases between. In DNA form, the CDR3 reads TGTGCCAGCAGCCAACAAGCAAACTATGGCTACACCTTC. Protein product: CASSQQANYGYTF.

The chain is built from TRBV28 and TRBJ2-5; TRBD1 matches 12 bases. Germline CDR1 is MDHEN and CDR2 is SYDVKM. This CDR3 spans 16 amino acids. With V trimmed by 7 bases and J by 4 bases, 10 bases remained unmatched. The CDR3 DNA follows: TGTGCCAGCACCCCCCCCGGGACAGGGGGCGCAGAGACCCAGTACTTC. It codes for CASTPPGTGGAETQYF.

CDR3 sequence: CASRDPGSPTYEQYF. In nucleotides, the CDR3 is TGTGCCAGCAGGGACCCAGGGTCCCCGACCTACGAGCAGTACTTC. V and J are TRBV2 and TRBJ2-7; tentative D call: TRBD1 (5 bases). Trimming removed 6 bases from V and 2 bases from J, with 17 bases in between. In germline, CDR1 is SNHLY, CDR2 FYNNEI. This CDR3 contains 15 residues. The whole variable domain, filled in from reference TRBV2 and TRBJ2-7, reads EPEVTQTPSHQVTQMGQEVILRCVPISNHLYFYWYRQILGQKVEFLVSFYNNEISEKSEIFDDQFSVERPDGSNFTLKIRSTKLEDSAMYFCASRDPGSPTYEQYFGPGTRLTVT.

The chain links TRBV6-6 to TRBJ2-2, with 7 bases fitting TRBD1. After removal of 7 bases from V and 6 bases from J, the junction contained 8 bases not matched to a gene. Germline V lookup: CDR1 MNHNY, CDR2 SVGAGI (reference sequence). The CDR3 spans 14 residues. This CDR3 is CASTLGGRAGELFF. Here the CDR3 DNA reads TGTGCCAGCACCTTAGGGGGCAGGGCCGGGGAGCTGTTTTTT.

This rearrangement joins TRBV10-3 to TRBJ2-5; TRBD2 matches at 8 bases. Germline CDR1 and CDR2: ENHRY and SYGVKD. This CDR3 has 17 residues. V was pared by 2 bases and J by 5 bases, with 13 bases of the junction left unmatched. The CDR3 loop reads CAISEIPSGRRGETQYF. CDR3 coding DNA: TGTGCCATCAGTGAGATTCCTAGCGGGCGAAGGGGGGAGACCCAGTACTTC.

This clone was seen a few times. The rearrangement joins TRBV11-2 to TRBJ2-2; 8 nucleotides match TRBD2. This CDR3 comprises 16 residues. V shed 1 base, J shed 3 bases, and the junction held 4 bases outside the gene matches. Germline V CDR1 and CDR2: SGHAT, FQNNGV. DNA of the CDR3: TGTGCCAGCAGCTTAGTACGGGGGGGCGACACCGGGGAGCTGTTTTTT. This translates into CASSLVRGGDTGELFF. Full variable domain (outside the CDR3, taken from reference TRBV11-2 and TRBJ2-2): EAGVAQSPRYKIIEKRQSVAFWCNPISGHATLYWYQQILGQGPKLLIQFQNNGVVDDSQLPKDRFSAERLKGVDSTLKIQPAKLEDSAVYLCASSLVRGGDTGELFFGEGSRLTVL.

The chain is built from TRBV9 and TRBJ2-7, with TRBD2 matching over 7 bases. This CDR3 contains 15 residues. The ends lost 0 bases at V and 8 bases at J; junction bases unmatched: 11. Germline assignment: CDR1 SGDLS and CDR2 YYNGEE. CDR3 DNA: TGTGCCAGCAGCGTAGGTACTGGGGGGGACGCCCAGCAGTACTTC. Translating it yields CASSVGTGGDAQQYF.

This clone was observed once. V is TRBV28 and J is TRBJ1-5; 9 nucleotides match TRBD1. The CDR3 length is 19 residues. The trim removed 3 bases at V and 5 bases at J, leaving 17 bases unmatched. Germline loops: CDR1 MDHEN, CDR2 SYDVKM. CDR3 residues: CASSFPSAAAQGAYQPQHF. In DNA form, the CDR3 reads TGTGCCAGCAGTTTCCCATCCGCCGCCGCACAGGGGGCGTATCAGCCCCAGCATTTT.